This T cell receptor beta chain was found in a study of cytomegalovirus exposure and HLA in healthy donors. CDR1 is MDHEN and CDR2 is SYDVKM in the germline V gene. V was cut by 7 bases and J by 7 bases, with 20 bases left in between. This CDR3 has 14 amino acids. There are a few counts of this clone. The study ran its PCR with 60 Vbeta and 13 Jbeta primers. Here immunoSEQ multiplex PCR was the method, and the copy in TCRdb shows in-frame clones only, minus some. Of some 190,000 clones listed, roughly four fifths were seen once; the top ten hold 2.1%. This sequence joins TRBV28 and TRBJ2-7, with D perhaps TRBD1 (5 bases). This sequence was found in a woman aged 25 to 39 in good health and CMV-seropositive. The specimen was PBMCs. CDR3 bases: TGTGCCAGCATCGACAGTCTAACCCCTCTGGAGCAGTACTTC. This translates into CASIDSLTPLEQYF.